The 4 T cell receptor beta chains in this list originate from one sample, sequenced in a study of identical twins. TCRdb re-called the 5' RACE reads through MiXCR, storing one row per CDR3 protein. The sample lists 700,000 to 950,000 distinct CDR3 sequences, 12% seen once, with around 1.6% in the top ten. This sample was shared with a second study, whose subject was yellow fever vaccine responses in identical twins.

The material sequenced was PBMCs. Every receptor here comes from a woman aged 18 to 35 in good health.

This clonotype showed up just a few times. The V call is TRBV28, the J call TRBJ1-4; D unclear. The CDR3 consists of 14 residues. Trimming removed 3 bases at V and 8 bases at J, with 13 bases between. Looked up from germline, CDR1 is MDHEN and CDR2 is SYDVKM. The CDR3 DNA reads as TGTGCCAGCAGTTTGACGCAGTGGCAGGAAAAACTGTTTTTT. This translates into CASSLTQWQEKLFF.

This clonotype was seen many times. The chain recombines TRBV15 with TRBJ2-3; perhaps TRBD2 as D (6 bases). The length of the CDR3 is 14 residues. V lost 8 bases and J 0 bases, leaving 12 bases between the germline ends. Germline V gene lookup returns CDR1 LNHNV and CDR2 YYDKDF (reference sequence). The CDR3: CATHGGPSTDTQYF. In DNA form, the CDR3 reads TGTGCCACCCACGGGGGACCTAGCACAGATACGCAGTATTTT.

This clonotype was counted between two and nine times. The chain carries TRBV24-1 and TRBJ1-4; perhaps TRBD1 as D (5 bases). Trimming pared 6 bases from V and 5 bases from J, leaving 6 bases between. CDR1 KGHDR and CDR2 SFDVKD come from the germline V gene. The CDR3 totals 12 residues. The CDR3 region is CATSPGNEKLFF. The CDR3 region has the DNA TGTGCCACCAGTCCAGGGAATGAAAAACTGTTTTTT.

The CDR3 region is CASSRDRSEAFF. The CDR3 DNA reads TGTGCCAGCAGCCGGGACAGGAGTGAAGCTTTCTTT. This chain joins TRBV14 and TRBJ1-1, with 8 positions matching TRBD1. Germline trimming cut 4 bases from V and 7 bases from J; bases unmatched to any gene: 2. Germline lookup yields CDR1 SGHDN and CDR2 FVKESK. This CDR3 region has 12 residues.